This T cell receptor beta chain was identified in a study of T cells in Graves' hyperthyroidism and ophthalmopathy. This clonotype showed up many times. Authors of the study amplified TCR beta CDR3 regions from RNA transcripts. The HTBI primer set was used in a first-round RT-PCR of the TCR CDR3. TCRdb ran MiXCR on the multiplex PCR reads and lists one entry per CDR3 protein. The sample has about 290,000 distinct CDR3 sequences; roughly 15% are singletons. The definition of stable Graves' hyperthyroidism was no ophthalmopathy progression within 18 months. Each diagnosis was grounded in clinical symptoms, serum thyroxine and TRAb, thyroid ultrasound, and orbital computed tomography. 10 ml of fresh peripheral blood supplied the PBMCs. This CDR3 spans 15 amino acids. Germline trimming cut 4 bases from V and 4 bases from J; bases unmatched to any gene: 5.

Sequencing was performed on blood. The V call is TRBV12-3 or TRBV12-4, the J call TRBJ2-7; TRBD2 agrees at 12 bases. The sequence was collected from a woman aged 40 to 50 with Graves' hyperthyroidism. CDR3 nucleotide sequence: TGTGCCAGCAGTTCCTGGACTAGCGGGACTTACGAGCAGTACTTC. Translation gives CASSSWTSGTYEQYF.